This T cell receptor (beta chain) derives from a study of T cell changes during pregnancy in multiple sclerosis. The assay was immunoSEQ multiplex PCR, and TCRdb's table has in-frame clones only and misses some. The sample records approximately 53,000 clones, roughly 92% being singletons. J gave up 1 base and V 2 bases, and 4 bases lay outside the gene matches. This CDR3 comprises 17 residues. The V gene's germline CDR1 is SGDLS and CDR2 YYNGEE. The starting material was CD4+ T cells from peripheral blood mononuclear cells, obtained in the third trimester of pregnancy. The receptor was derived from a female donor with multiple sclerosis, enrolled in a pregnancy study. V and J are TRBV9 and TRBJ1-3; 12 nucleotides line up with TRBD1. The CDR3, as DNA: TGTGCCAGCAGCGTCGGGACAGGGGGCTCTTCTGGAAACACCATATATTTT. The encoded protein is CASSVGTGGSSGNTIYF.